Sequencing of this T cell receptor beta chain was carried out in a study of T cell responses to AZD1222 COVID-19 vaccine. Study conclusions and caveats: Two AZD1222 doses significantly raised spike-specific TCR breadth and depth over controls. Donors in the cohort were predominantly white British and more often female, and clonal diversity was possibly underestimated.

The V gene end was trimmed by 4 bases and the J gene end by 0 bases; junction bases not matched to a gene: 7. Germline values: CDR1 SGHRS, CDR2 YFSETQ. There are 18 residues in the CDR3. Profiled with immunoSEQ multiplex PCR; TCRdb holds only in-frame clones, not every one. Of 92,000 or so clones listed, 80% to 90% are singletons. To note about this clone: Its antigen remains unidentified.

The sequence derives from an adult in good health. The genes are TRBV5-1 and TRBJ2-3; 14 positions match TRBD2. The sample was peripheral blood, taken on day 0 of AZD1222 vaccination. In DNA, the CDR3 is TGCGCCAGCAGCCCAGGACTAGCGGGGGGTCTTAGCACAGATACGCAGTATTTT. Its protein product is CASSPGLAGGLSTDTQYF.